Shown below are 6 T cell receptor beta chains from a single sample sequenced in a study of blood T cell repertoires in COVID-19. TCRdb's copy holds only in-frame clones and misses some; the assay was immunoSEQ multiplex PCR. The sample lists a few hundred thousand clones; around 85% were seen once. Sequencing input: peripheral blood. These receptors came from a woman aged 18-30 years with acute or convalescent COVID-19.

This clone has only a few counts. The chain combines TRBV7-3 with TRBJ1-1; possibly TRBD1 for D (5 bases). The CDR3 is 14 residues long. The V and J ends lost 5 bases and 0 bases respectively, with 10 bases between them. The germline gives CDR1 SGHTA, CDR2 FQGTGA. The CDR3 is CASSPKGMNTEAFF. The CDR3 bases are TGTGCCAGCAGCCCAAAGGGGATGAACACTGAAGCTTTCTTT.

The chain has TRBV28 and TRBJ2-2, with 10 bases aligning to TRBD2. With 6 bases clipped from V and 3 bases from J, the junction kept 7 bases outside the gene matches. The CDR3 sequence is 16 residues long. From germline, CDR1 is MDHEN and CDR2 SYDVKM. The CDR3 loop is CASRTSGRAYTGELFF. CDR3 bases: TGTGCCAGCAGAACGAGCGGGAGGGCTTACACCGGGGAGCTGTTTTTT.

This clone was counted a few times. The chain couples TRBV27 to TRBJ1-5; no clear D gene. V was clipped by 3 bases and J by 7 bases, with 10 bases between them. The CDR3 loop spans 13 amino acids. Germline V gene data show CDR1 as MNHEY and CDR2 as SMNVEV (reference sequence). In DNA, the CDR3 is TGTGCCAGCAGTTTGGAGCGACGGCAGCCCCAGCATTTT. Translating gives CASSLERRQPQHF.

This chain connects TRBV28 to TRBJ2-7; D might be TRBD1 (6 bases). V lost 6 bases to trimming and J lost 5 bases, with 17 bases between them. The CDR3 covers 14 residues. Germline V lookup: CDR1 MDHEN, CDR2 SYDVKM. The chain's CDR3 is CASSSGQGIHEQYF. The CDR3 bases are TGTGCCAGCAGCTCTGGGCAGGGGATCCACGAGCAGTACTTC.

This rearrangement joins TRBV11-2 to TRBJ2-7; the D gene is possibly TRBD1 (6 bases). The CDR3 has 14 residues. Germline CDR1 and CDR2: SGHAT and FQNNGV. Deletions cut 5 bases from V and 6 bases from J, with 17 bases between. The chain's CDR3 is CASSKGVTRAEQYF. The CDR3 bases are TGTGCCAGCAGCAAGGGGGTAACTCGGGCCGAGCAGTACTTC.

The chain combines TRBV25-1 with TRBJ1-2, with 9 bases identical to TRBD1. The CDR3 consists of 14 residues. The V gene's germline CDR1 is MGHDK and CDR2 SYGVNS. Losses at the gene ends were 6 bases for V and 4 bases for J; bases not matched to a gene: 6. The CDR3 is CASREQGASYGYTF. CDR3 nucleotide sequence: TGTGCCAGCAGGGAACAGGGGGCGAGCTATGGCTACACCTTC.